The 21 T cell receptor beta chains listed next were all sequenced from one sample in a study of early stage breast cancer tumors. Only in-frame clones appear in the TCRdb table, and some are missing; sequencing was by immunoSEQ multiplex PCR. The table lists over 5,000 clones, roughly 70% of them singletons. Sequenced: breast tumor tissue. Receptor source: a person between 60 and 70 years old with breast cancer.

This sequence joins TRBV2 and TRBJ2-1; 11 bases agree with TRBD2. The CDR3 spans 17 residues. Germline trimming cut 4 bases from V and 6 bases from J; bases unmatched to any gene: 11. The germline CDR1 and CDR2 sequences are SNHLY and FYNNEI. The CDR3 DNA reads TGTGCCAGCAGTGTGAGCCGGCTAGCGGGAGGCCGCAATGAGCAGTTCTTC. As protein: CASSVSRLAGGRNEQFF. Variable domain in full (rest from reference TRBV2 and TRBJ2-1): EPEVTQTPSHQVTQMGQEVILRCVPISNHLYFYWYRQILGQKVEFLVSFYNNEISEKSEIFDDQFSVERPDGSNFTLKIRSTKLEDSAMYFCASSVSRLAGGRNEQFFGPGTRLTVL.

The genes are TRBV4-3 and TRBJ2-4, with D tentatively TRBD2 (5 bases). This CDR3 region has 14 residues. CDR1 LGHNA and CDR2 YSLEER come from the germline V gene. V was trimmed by 1 base and J by 4 bases, leaving 8 bases between them. In DNA, the CDR3 is TGCGCCAGCAGCCAAGGGTCGGGGAAAAACATTCAGTACTTC. This sequence encodes CASSQGSGKNIQYF.

The chain is built from TRBV11-1 and TRBJ1-4; D ambiguous. CDR3 length equals 14 residues. Germline lookup yields CDR1 SGHAT and CDR2 FQDESV (reference sequence). Trimming shortened V by 1 base and J by 10 bases, and 13 bases separated the two germline ends. The CDR3: CASSLVALSGKLFF. The CDR3 bases are TGTGCCAGCAGCTTAGTGGCCCTTAGCGGAAAACTGTTTTTT.

This CDR3 is CASKRDLGGSRTDTQYF. The CDR3 DNA reads as TGTGCCAGCAAAAGGGACCTTGGCGGGAGTAGGACAGATACGCAGTATTTT. This chain links TRBV2 with TRBJ2-3; 7 bases align to TRBD2. This CDR3 region has 17 residues. Germline assignment: CDR1 SNHLY and CDR2 FYNNEI. The junction had 16 bases not matched to a gene; V was cut back by 7 bases and J by 3 bases. The full variable domain, its missing parts supplied by reference TRBV2 and TRBJ2-3, is EPEVTQTPSHQVTQMGQEVILRCVPISNHLYFYWYRQILGQKVEFLVSFYNNEISEKSEIFDDQFSVERPDGSNFTLKIRSTKLEDSAMYFCASKRDLGGSRTDTQYFGPGTRLTVL.

The chain recombines TRBV4-2 with TRBJ1-6, with D perhaps matching TRBD1 (5 bases). The CDR3 contains 16 residues. V was trimmed by 0 bases and J by 5 bases, leaving 11 bases between them. Germline assignment: CDR1 LGHNA and CDR2 YNFKEQ. The CDR3 DNA reads TGTGCCAGCAGCCAAGAACCTCGGGGCCATAATTCACCCCTCCACTTT. Amino acids: CASSQEPRGHNSPLHF.

This rearrangement joins TRBV6-4 to TRBJ2-1; D remains ambiguous. Germline V CDR1 and CDR2: MRHNA, SNTAGT. V was cut by 2 bases and J by 3 bases, with 5 bases left in between. The CDR3 length is 13 residues. DNA for the CDR3: TGTGCCAGCAGTGACGTGGACTACAATGAGCAGTTCTTC. Protein: CASSDVDYNEQFF.

This sequence joins TRBV5-1 and TRBJ2-6; D is possibly TRBD2 (6 bases). Trimming shortened V by 0 bases and J by 0 bases, and 13 bases separated the two germline ends. The CDR3 loop spans 18 amino acids. CDR1 and CDR2 from the germline V gene are SGHRS and YFSETQ. CDR3 nucleotide sequence: TGCGCCAGCAGCTTGGGGGGGGACGCTTACTCTGGGGCCAACGTCCTGACTTTC. It specifies CASSLGGDAYSGANVLTF.

The CDR3 DNA is TGTGCCAGCAGCCCCGGTTTCGGGTCCGAGCAGTACTTC. This translates into CASSPGFGSEQYF. This chain connects TRBV9 to TRBJ2-7; D ambiguous. In germline, CDR1 is SGDLS, CDR2 YYNGEE. CDR3 length: 13 residues. V lost 4 bases to trimming and J lost 6 bases, with 14 bases between them.

The chain has TRBV5-8 and TRBJ1-1; the D gene is possibly TRBD1 (6 bases). Germline V CDR1 and CDR2: SGHTS, YDEGEE. V was shortened by 4 bases and J by 9 bases, with 10 bases between the two germline ends. This CDR3 contains 11 residues. The CDR3 reads CASSRGTKAFF. The CDR3 nucleotides read TGTGCCAGCAGCAGGGGGACGAAAGCTTTCTTT.

In its sample, this clone was seen a few times. The V gene is TRBV2, the J gene TRBJ1-4; D gene ambiguous. Trimming left V 10 bases short and J 8 bases short, with 8 bases between. CDR3 length: 10 residues. Germline lookup yields CDR1 SNHLY and CDR2 FYNNEI. The CDR3 spells CATPGEKLFF. The CDR3 DNA is TGTGCCACCCCGGGGGAAAAACTGTTTTTT.

The V gene is TRBV9, the J gene TRBJ2-3; no firm D call. CDR1 and CDR2 (germline): SGDLS, YYNGEE. This CDR3 has 13 amino acids. Between the trimmed V and J ends, which lost 4 bases and 5 bases, there was a span of 11 bases. CDR3 sequence: CASSPQIGDTQYF. CDR3 coding DNA: TGTGCCAGCAGCCCCCAGATCGGAGATACGCAGTATTTT. The full variable domain, its missing parts supplied by reference TRBV9 and TRBJ2-3, is DSGVTQTPKHLITATGQRVTLRCSPRSGDLSVYWYQQSLDQGLQFLIQYYNGEERAKGNILERFSAQQFPDLHSELNLSSLELGDSALYFCASSPQIGDTQYFGPGTRLTVL.

This clone has a single count. J is TRBJ2-3 and V is TRBV13; no firm D call. The V end lost 2 bases, the J end lost 3 bases, and 3 bases lay between the germline ends. The CDR3 is 12 amino acids. Germline V lookup: CDR1 PRHDT, CDR2 FYEKMQ (reference sequence). CDR3 DNA sequence: TGTGCCAGCAGCTTAACTACAGATACGCAGTATTTT. This gives the protein CASSLTTDTQYF.

The CDR3 DNA is TGTGCCAGCAGCTCCACGGCGGGGGGAAGGAGCACAGATACGCAGTATTTT. Translation gives CASSSTAGGRSTDTQYF. J is TRBJ2-3 and V is TRBV7-6; 8 nucleotides match TRBD2. CDR1 and CDR2 from the germline V gene are SGHVS and FNYEAQ. Trimming took 4 bases from V and 0 from J; bases not matched to a gene: 9. The CDR3 is 17 amino acids.

The chain recombines TRBV5-1 with TRBJ2-7, with 9 bases aligning to TRBD2. Germline V gene lookup returns CDR1 SGHRS and CDR2 YFSETQ. The CDR3 length is 15 residues. V lost 1 base and J lost 1; bases outside the gene matches: 3. The CDR3 reads CASSLQAGGSYEQYF. The CDR3 coding sequence is TGCGCCAGCAGCTTGCAAGCGGGAGGATCCTACGAGCAGTACTTC.

This chain links TRBV12-5 with TRBJ1-1; 10 nucleotides line up with TRBD1. Per germline, CDR1 LGHNT and CDR2 FRNRAP. The CDR3 totals 17 residues. J was trimmed by 10 bases and V by 5 bases; bases with no gene match: 19. The chain's CDR3 is CASGQLYPGQGFWGAFF. The CDR3 DNA reads as TGTGCTAGTGGTCAACTTTATCCGGGACAGGGGTTTTGGGGAGCTTTCTTT.

The rearrangement uses TRBV5-1 and TRBJ2-4; D is possibly TRBD2 (5 bases). Germline assignment: CDR1 SGHRS and CDR2 YFSETQ. CDR3 length: 15 amino acids. The V end lost 0 bases, the J end lost 5 bases, and 12 bases lay between the germline ends. Written as DNA, the CDR3 is TGCGCCAGCAGCTTGGAACCGGGAAACGAAAACATTCAGTACTTC. Translation gives CASSLEPGNENIQYF.

The gene calls are TRBV7-6 and TRBJ2-7; perhaps D is TRBD1 or TRBD2 (5 bases each). This CDR3 contains 14 residues. Germline CDR1 is SGHVS and CDR2 is FNYEAQ. V lost 4 bases and J lost 2, with 12 bases in between. CDR3 protein: CASSSSRGPYEQYF. Written as DNA, the CDR3 is TGTGCCAGCAGCTCCTCGAGGGGTCCCTACGAGCAGTACTTC.

The chain couples TRBV28 to TRBJ1-5, with unresolved D. CDR3 length: 14 amino acids. Germline lookup yields CDR1 MDHEN and CDR2 SYDVKM. Deletions cut 4 bases from V and 8 bases from J, with 15 bases between. The CDR3 protein is CASSYPRFREPQHF. As DNA, the CDR3 is TGTGCCAGCAGTTACCCCCGATTTCGGGAGCCCCAGCATTTT.

This clone was seen a handful of times. This rearrangement joins TRBV5-6 to TRBJ1-2; 8 bases agree with TRBD1. From germline, CDR1 is SGHDT and CDR2 YYEEEE. The V segment lost 1 base and the J segment 4 bases; nucleotides outside the gene matches: 6. The CDR3 is 15 residues long. The DNA of the CDR3 is TGTGCCAGCAGCTTGCCGGGACAGGTGACCTATGGCTACACCTTC. Translated, it gives CASSLPGQVTYGYTF.

The chain combines TRBV5-1 with TRBJ1-2; TRBD1 is a possible D gene (5 bases). This CDR3 comprises 15 residues. Germline assignment: CDR1 SGHRS and CDR2 YFSETQ. The germline V and J ends were trimmed by 4 bases and 2 bases, with 15 bases remaining between them. The CDR3 DNA sequence: TGCGCCAGCAGCGACATATTTACAGGCAACTATGGCTACACCTTC. Translated, it gives CASSDIFTGNYGYTF.

The rearrangement uses TRBV27 and TRBJ1-6; 9 bases are shared with TRBD1. With V trimmed by 5 bases and J by 6 bases, 5 bases remained unmatched. The CDR3 extends over 15 amino acids. In germline, CDR1 is MNHEY, CDR2 SMNVEV (reference sequence). The CDR3 sequence is CASSLPGQGNSPLHF. CDR3 bases: TGTGCCAGCAGTCTTCCGGGACAGGGTAATTCACCCCTCCACTTT.